This T cell receptor beta chain is drawn from a study of OX40 agonist ivuxolimab in advanced cancers. This clone was seen a few times. Its antigen remains unknown. V shed 0 bases and J shed 2 bases, with 10 bases lying between them. Germline-derived CDR1 and CDR2 are SGDLS and YYNGEE. The CDR3 covers 15 residues. Data came from immunoSEQ multiplex PCR; TCRdb stores just in-frame clones and leaves some out. Found here are about 82,000 clones, around 90% of them singletons; the top ten hold about 0.78%. Overall study results and limits: Expanded clones tended on average to be more numerous among CD8+ T cells than CD4+.

The clonotype was recovered from an adult with an advanced solid tumor such as melanoma, head and neck, liver or kidney cancer. Sequenced here: CD4+ or CD8+ T cells sorted from blood, sampled in a trial of the OX40 agonist ivuxolimab. V gene TRBV9 combines with J gene TRBJ2-3, with a weak D call TRBD1 (5 bases). The CDR3 region has the DNA TGTGCCAGCAGCGTAGAGGGGAACCCCACAGATACGCAGTATTTT. It yields the protein CASSVEGNPTDTQYF.